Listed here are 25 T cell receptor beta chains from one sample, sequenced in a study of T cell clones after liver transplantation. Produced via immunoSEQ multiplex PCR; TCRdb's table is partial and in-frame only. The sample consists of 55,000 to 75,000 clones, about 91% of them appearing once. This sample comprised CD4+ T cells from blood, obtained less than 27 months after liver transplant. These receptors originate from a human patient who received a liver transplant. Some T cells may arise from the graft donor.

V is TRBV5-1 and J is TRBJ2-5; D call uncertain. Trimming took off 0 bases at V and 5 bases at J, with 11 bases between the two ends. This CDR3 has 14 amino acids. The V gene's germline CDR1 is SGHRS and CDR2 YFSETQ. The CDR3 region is CASSLGVGVETQYF. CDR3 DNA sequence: TGCGCCAGCAGCTTGGGTGTTGGTGTGGAGACCCAGTACTTC.

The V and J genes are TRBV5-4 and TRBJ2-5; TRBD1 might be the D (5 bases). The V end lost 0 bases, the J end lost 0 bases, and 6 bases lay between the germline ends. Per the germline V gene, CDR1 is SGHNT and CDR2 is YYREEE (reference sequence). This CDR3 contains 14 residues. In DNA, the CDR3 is TGTGCCAGCAGCTTGGTGACAGACCAAGAGACCCAGTACTTC. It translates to CASSLVTDQETQYF.

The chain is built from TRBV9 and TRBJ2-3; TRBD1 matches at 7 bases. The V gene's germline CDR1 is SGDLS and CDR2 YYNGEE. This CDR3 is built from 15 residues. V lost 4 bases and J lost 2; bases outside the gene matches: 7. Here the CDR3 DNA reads TGTGCCAGCAGCACAGGGGTTGGCCACACAGATACGCAGTATTTT. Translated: CASSTGVGHTDTQYF. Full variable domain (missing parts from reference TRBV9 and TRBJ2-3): DSGVTQTPKHLITATGQRVTLRCSPRSGDLSVYWYQQSLDQGLQFLIQYYNGEERAKGNILERFSAQQFPDLHSELNLSSLELGDSALYFCASSTGVGHTDTQYFGPGTRLTVL.

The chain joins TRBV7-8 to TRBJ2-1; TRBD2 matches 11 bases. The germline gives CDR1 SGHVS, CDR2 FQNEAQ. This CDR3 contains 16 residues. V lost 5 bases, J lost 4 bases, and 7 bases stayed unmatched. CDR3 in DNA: TGTGCCAGCAGCCTAGGGACTAGCGGACTTTACAATGAGCAGTTCTTC. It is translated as CASSLGTSGLYNEQFF.

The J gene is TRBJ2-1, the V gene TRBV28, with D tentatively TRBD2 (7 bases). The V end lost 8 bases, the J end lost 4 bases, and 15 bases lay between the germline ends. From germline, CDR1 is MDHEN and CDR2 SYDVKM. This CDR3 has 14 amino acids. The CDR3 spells CASRGGGPYNEQFF. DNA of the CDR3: TGTGCCAGCCGGGGAGGGGGGCCATACAATGAGCAGTTCTTC.

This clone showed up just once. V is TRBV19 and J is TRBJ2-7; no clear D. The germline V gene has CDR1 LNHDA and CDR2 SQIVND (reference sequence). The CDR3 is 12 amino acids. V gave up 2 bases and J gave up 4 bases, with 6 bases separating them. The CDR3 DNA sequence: TGTGCCAGTAGTATATGGGGATACGAGCAGTACTTC. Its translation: CASSIWGYEQYF. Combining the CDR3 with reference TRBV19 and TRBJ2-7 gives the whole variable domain DGGITQSPKYLFRKEGQNVTLSCEQNLNHDAMYWYRQDPGQGLRLIYYSQIVNDFQKGDIAEGYSVSREKKESFPLTVTSAQKNPTAFYLCASSIWGYEQYFGPGTRLTVT.

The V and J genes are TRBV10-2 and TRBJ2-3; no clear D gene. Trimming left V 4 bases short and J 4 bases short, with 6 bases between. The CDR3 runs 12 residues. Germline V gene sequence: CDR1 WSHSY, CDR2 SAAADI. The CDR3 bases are TGCGCCAGCAGTGTTCTGGCAGATACGCAGTATTTT. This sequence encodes CASSVLADTQYF.

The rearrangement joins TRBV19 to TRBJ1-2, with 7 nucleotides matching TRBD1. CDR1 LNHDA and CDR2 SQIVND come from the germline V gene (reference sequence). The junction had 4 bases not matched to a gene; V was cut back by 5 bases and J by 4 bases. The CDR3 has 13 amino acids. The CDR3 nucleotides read TGTGCCAGTAGTCTGAGGGACAGCTATGGCTACACCTTC. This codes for CASSLRDSYGYTF.

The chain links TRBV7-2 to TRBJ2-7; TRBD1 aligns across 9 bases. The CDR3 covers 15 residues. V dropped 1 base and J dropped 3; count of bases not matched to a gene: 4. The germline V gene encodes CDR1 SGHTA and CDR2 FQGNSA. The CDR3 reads CASSLEGQGLYEQYF. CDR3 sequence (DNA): TGTGCCAGCAGCTTAGAGGGACAGGGACTCTACGAGCAGTACTTC. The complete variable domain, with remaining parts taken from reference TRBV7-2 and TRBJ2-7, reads GAGVSQSPSNKVTEKGKDVELRCDPISGHTALYWYRQSLGQGLEFLIYFQGNSAPDKSGLPSDRFSAERTGGSVSTLTIQRTQQEDSAVYLCASSLEGQGLYEQYFGPGTRLTVT.

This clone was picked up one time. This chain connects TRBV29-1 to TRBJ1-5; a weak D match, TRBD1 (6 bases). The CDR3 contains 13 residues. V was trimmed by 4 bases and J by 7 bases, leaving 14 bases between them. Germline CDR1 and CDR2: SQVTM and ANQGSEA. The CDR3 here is CSVGLGGVQPQHF. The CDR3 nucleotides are TGCAGCGTTGGGCTGGGGGGCGTCCAGCCCCAGCATTTT.

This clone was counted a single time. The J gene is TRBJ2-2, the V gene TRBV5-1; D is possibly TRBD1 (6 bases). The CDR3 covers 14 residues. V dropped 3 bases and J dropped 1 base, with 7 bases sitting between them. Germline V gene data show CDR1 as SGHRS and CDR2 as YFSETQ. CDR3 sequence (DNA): TGCGCCAGCAGCTCACAGGGGAACACCGGGGAGCTGTTTTTT. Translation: CASSSQGNTGELFF.

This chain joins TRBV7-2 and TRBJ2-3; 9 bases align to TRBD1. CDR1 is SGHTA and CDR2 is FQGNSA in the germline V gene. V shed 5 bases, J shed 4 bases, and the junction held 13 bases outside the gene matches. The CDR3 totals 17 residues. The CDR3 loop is CASSPIPGQGSADTQYF. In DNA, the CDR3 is TGTGCCAGCAGCCCGATCCCGGGACAGGGTTCCGCAGATACGCAGTATTTT.

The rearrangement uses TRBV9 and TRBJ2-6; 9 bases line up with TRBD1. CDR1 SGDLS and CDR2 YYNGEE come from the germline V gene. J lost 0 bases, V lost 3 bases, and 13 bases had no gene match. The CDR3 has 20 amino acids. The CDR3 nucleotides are TGTGCCAGCAGCGCCCCACGACAGGGGGTACCTCTCTCTGGGGCCAACGTCCTGACTTTC. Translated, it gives CASSAPRQGVPLSGANVLTF.

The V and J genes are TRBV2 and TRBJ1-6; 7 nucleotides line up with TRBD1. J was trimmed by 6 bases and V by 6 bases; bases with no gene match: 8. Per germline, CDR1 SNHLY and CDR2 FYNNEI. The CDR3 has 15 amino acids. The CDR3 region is CASSAQGTVNSPLHF. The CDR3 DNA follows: TGTGCCAGCAGCGCTCAAGGGACAGTTAATTCACCCCTCCACTTT. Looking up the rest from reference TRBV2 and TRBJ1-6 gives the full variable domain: EPEVTQTPSHQVTQMGQEVILRCVPISNHLYFYWYRQILGQKVEFLVSFYNNEISEKSEIFDDQFSVERPDGSNFTLKIRSTKLEDSAMYFCASSAQGTVNSPLHFGNGTRLTVT.

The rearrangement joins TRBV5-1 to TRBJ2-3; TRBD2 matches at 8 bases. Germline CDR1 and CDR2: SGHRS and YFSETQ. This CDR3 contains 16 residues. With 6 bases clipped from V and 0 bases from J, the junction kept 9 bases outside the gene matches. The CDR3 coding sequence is TGCGCCAGCACCGCTGGACTAGCTGCTAGCACAGATACGCAGTATTTT. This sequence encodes CASTAGLAASTDTQYF.

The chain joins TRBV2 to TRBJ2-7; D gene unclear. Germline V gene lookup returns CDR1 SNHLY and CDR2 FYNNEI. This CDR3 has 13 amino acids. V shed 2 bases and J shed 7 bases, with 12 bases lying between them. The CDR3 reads CASSESPVGEQYF. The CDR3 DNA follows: TGTGCCAGCAGTGAATCGCCTGTGGGGGAGCAGTACTTC.

The CDR3 nucleotides are TGCGCCAGCAGCCCCGGGACAGGGGCCTACAATGAGCAGTTCTTC. Translated: CASSPGTGAYNEQFF. This chain joins TRBV5-1 and TRBJ2-1; 10 positions match TRBD1. V was pared by 4 bases and J by 2 bases, with 3 bases of the junction left unmatched. Germline CDR1 and CDR2: SGHRS and YFSETQ. This CDR3 is 15 amino acids long. Using reference TRBV5-1 and TRBJ2-1 for the parts outside the CDR3, the full variable domain is KAGVTQTPRYLIKTRGQQVTLSCSPISGHRSVSWYQQTPGQGLQFLFEYFSETQRNKGNFPGRFSGRQFSNSRSEMNVSTLELGDSALYLCASSPGTGAYNEQFFGPGTRLTVL.

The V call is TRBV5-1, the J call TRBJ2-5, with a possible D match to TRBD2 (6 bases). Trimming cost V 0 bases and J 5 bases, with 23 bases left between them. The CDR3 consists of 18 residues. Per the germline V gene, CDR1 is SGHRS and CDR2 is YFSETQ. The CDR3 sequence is CASSLGRLAGPVRETQYF. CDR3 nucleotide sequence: TGCGCCAGCAGCTTGGGGCGATTGGCGGGACCGGTGCGGGAGACCCAGTACTTC.

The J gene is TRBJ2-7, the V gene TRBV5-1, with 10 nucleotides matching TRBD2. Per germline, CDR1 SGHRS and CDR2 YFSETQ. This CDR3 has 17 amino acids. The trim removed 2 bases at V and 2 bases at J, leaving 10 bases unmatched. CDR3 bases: TGCGCCAGCAGCTTAAGAGGAGCGGGAGGGGTAACCTACGAGCAGTACTTC. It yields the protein CASSLRGAGGVTYEQYF.

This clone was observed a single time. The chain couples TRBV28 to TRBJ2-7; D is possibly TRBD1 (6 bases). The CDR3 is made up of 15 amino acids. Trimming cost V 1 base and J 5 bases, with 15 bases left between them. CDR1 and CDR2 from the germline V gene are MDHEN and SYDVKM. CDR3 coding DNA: TGTGCCAGCAGTTTATCGCCTCCCACAGGGAACGAGCAGTACTTC. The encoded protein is CASSLSPPTGNEQYF.

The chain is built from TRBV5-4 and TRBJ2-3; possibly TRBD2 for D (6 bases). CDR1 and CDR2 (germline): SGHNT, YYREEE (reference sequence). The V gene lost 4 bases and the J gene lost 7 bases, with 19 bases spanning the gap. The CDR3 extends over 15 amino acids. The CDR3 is CASSLAGRDLNTQYF. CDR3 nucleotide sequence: TGTGCCAGCAGCCTCGCTGGGCGGGATCTGAATACGCAGTATTTT.

This chain's CDR3 is CASSLESGLAGQETQYF. The CDR3 coding sequence is TGTGCCAGCAGCTTAGAATCAGGACTAGCGGGACAAGAGACCCAGTACTTC. This chain joins TRBV11-3 and TRBJ2-5, with TRBD2 identical over 12 bases. With 0 bases clipped from V and 2 bases from J, the junction kept 4 bases outside the gene matches. This CDR3 region has 17 residues. The germline gives CDR1 SGHNT, CDR2 YENEEA.

CDR3 nucleotide sequence: TGTGCCAGCAGTTTTTTGGCCGGGGAGCTGTTTTTT. It codes for CASSFLAGELFF. This sequence joins TRBV27 and TRBJ2-2; D is ambiguous. V was trimmed by 3 bases and J by 6 bases, leaving 5 bases between them. Germline CDR1 MNHEY, CDR2 SMNVEV (reference sequence). This CDR3 has 12 amino acids.

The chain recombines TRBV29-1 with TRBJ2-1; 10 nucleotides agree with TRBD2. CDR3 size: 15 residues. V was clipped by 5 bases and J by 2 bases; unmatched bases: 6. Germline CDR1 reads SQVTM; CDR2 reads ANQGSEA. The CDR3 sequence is CSVLGLAATYNEQFF. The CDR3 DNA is TGCAGCGTTCTAGGACTAGCGGCAACCTACAATGAGCAGTTCTTC.

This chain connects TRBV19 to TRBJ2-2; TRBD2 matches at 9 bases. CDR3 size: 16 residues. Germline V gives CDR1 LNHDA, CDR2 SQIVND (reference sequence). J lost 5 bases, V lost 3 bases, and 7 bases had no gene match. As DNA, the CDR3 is TGTGCCAGTAGTATCAAAGCGGGAGGTCGAACCGGGGAGCTGTTTTTT. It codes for CASSIKAGGRTGELFF.